The rows below give T cell receptor beta chains drawn from one sample of a study of early T cells in non-severe SARS-CoV-2 infection. Each CDR3 protein gets one entry after TCRdb re-called the 5' RACE reads with MiXCR. The sample shows some 71,000 distinct CDR3 sequences, roughly 13% of them seen only once. The specimen sequenced was whole blood. The source of these receptors is an adult who was a healthcare worker with PCR-confirmed SARS-CoV-2 infection or an uninfected control (not recorded which). Each CDR3 is given with its conserved first and last residue. The D gene is left open where the match is weak. Clone size, where shown, is once, few, many, or a class for clones that have expanded.

v_gene: TRBV7-9; d_gene: .; abundance: .; j_gene: TRBJ2-2; CDR3nt: TGTGCCAGCAGTCTTTCTGCAACCGGGGAGCAGTTTTTT; CDR3aa: CASSLSATGEQFF
v_gene: TRBV18; d_gene: .; abundance: few; j_gene: TRBJ1-1; CDR3nt: TGTGCCAGCTCACCGCAGGGTTCCACTGAAGCTTTCTTT; CDR3aa: CASSPQGSTEAFF
v_gene: TRBV24-1; d_gene: TRBD1; abundance: .; j_gene: TRBJ2-1; CDR3nt: TGTGCCACCAGTGATTTGAGGACAGGGTTTTCCATCACGTACTCGTACAATGAGCAGTTCTTC; CDR3aa: CATSDLRTGFSITYSYNEQFF
v_gene: TRBV4-1; d_gene: .; abundance: many; j_gene: TRBJ1-5; CDR3nt: TGCGCCAGCCGCGATACAGGGAACAATCAGCCCCAGCATTTT; CDR3aa: CASRDTGNNQPQHF
v_gene: TRBV29-1; d_gene: .; abundance: .; j_gene: TRBJ2-5; CDR3nt: TGCAGCGTTGAAGCCGGGACACAAGAGACCCAGTACTTC; CDR3aa: CSVEAGTQETQYF
v_gene: TRBV5-1; d_gene: TRBD1; abundance: .; j_gene: TRBJ1-2; CDR3nt: TGCGCCAGCACCATGGGACAGAACTATGGCTACACCTTC; CDR3aa: CASTMGQNYGYTF
v_gene: TRBV12-3/TRBV12-4; d_gene: TRBD2; abundance: .; j_gene: TRBJ2-3; CDR3nt: TGTGCCAGCAGTTTACTTCTAGCGGGGACAGATACGCAGTATTTT; CDR3aa: CASSLLLAGTDTQYF
v_gene: TRBV6-2/TRBV6-3; d_gene: TRBD1; abundance: many; j_gene: TRBJ2-2; CDR3nt: TGTGCCAGCAGTTGGGACAGGCGGTCGAACACCGGGGAGCTGTTTTTT; CDR3aa: CASSWDRRSNTGELFF
v_gene: TRBV7-3; d_gene: .; abundance: .; j_gene: TRBJ1-1; CDR3nt: TGTGCCAGCAGCCCCAACACGAACACTGAAGCTTTCTTT; CDR3aa: CASSPNTNTEAFF
v_gene: TRBV6-2/TRBV6-3; d_gene: TRBD1; abundance: few; j_gene: TRBJ1-2; CDR3nt: TGTGCCAGCAGTCGGACAGGGGACGGCTACACCTTC; CDR3aa: CASSRTGDGYTF
v_gene: TRBV12-3/TRBV12-4; d_gene: .; abundance: .; j_gene: TRBJ1-2; CDR3nt: TGTGCCAGCAGTTTGTTTCAGACTAACTATGGCTACACCTTC; CDR3aa: CASSLFQTNYGYTF
v_gene: TRBV29-1; d_gene: .; abundance: few; j_gene: TRBJ2-3; CDR3nt: TGCAGCGCTGGAACTACAGATACGCAGTATTTT; CDR3aa: CSAGTTDTQYF
v_gene: TRBV29-1; d_gene: .; abundance: many; j_gene: TRBJ2-6; CDR3nt: TGCAGCGTTGAAGTCCGGGAGAACTCTGGGGCCAACGTCCTGACTTTC; CDR3aa: CSVEVRENSGANVLTF
v_gene: TRBV4-2; d_gene: .; abundance: .; j_gene: TRBJ1-2; CDR3nt: TGTGCCAGCAGCCAAGATTTAGCAGGCAGCAACCACCACTATGGCTACACCTTC; CDR3aa: CASSQDLAGSNHHYGYTF
v_gene: TRBV7-6; d_gene: TRBD1; abundance: few; j_gene: TRBJ1-1; CDR3nt: TGTGCCAGCAGCCATGGACGCCGAGGGGGCAGAGGCACTGAAGCTTTCTTT; CDR3aa: CASSHGRRGGRGTEAFF
v_gene: TRBV4-3; d_gene: TRBD2; abundance: few; j_gene: TRBJ2-7; CDR3nt: TGCGCCAGCAGCCAGGAGGGGTTTGCGGGGGGGCCCTACGAGCAGTACTTC; CDR3aa: CASSQEGFAGGPYEQYF
v_gene: TRBV19; d_gene: TRBD1; abundance: many; j_gene: TRBJ1-5; CDR3nt: TGTGCCAGTATGTGGGGACAGGCCAATCAGCCCCAGCATTTT; CDR3aa: CASMWGQANQPQHF
v_gene: TRBV28; d_gene: .; abundance: few; j_gene: TRBJ2-3; CDR3nt: TGTGCCAGCAGTTTCTATGATACGCAGTATTTT; CDR3aa: CASSFYDTQYF
v_gene: TRBV24-1; d_gene: .; abundance: many; j_gene: TRBJ1-1; CDR3nt: TGTGCCACCAGTGATTTCAACACTGAAGCTTTCTTT; CDR3aa: CATSDFNTEAFF
v_gene: TRBV28; d_gene: TRBD1; abundance: .; j_gene: TRBJ2-4; CDR3nt: TGTGCCAGCAGTCCATCGGGACAGGGTGGATACATTCAGTACTTC; CDR3aa: CASSPSGQGGYIQYF
v_gene: TRBV7-9; d_gene: .; abundance: .; j_gene: TRBJ2-3; CDR3nt: TGTGCCAGCAGCTTGGATAGACGCCTAACAGATACGCAGTATTTT; CDR3aa: CASSLDRRLTDTQYF
v_gene: TRBV28; d_gene: .; abundance: few; j_gene: TRBJ1-1; CDR3nt: TGTGCCAGCAGTTCCATTATTCCCGGGGCCCGAAACACTGAAGCTTTCTTT; CDR3aa: CASSSIIPGARNTEAFF
v_gene: TRBV7-3; d_gene: TRBD2; abundance: many; j_gene: TRBJ2-1; CDR3nt: TGTGCCAGCAGCACGGTACTAGCGGGGGGAACCAATGAGCAGTTCTTC; CDR3aa: CASSTVLAGGTNEQFF
v_gene: TRBV29-1; d_gene: TRBD1; abundance: .; j_gene: TRBJ1-1; CDR3nt: TGCAGCGTCCGGACAGGGCGGGACACTGAAGCTTTCTTT; CDR3aa: CSVRTGRDTEAFF
v_gene: TRBV20-1; d_gene: .; abundance: many; j_gene: TRBJ2-7; CDR3nt: TGCAGTGTGGCAGGGGAACGGCGGGCCTACGAGCAGTACTTC; CDR3aa: CSVAGERRAYEQYF
v_gene: TRBV5-1; d_gene: .; abundance: many; j_gene: TRBJ2-3; CDR3nt: TGCGCCAGCAGCTCGGAAGGCAGGTCCACAGATACGCAGTATTTT; CDR3aa: CASSSEGRSTDTQYF
v_gene: TRBV30; d_gene: .; abundance: .; j_gene: TRBJ1-4; CDR3nt: TGTGCCTGGACAGGACCTAATGAAAAACTGTTTTTT; CDR3aa: CAWTGPNEKLFF
v_gene: TRBV2; d_gene: .; abundance: .; j_gene: TRBJ2-6; CDR3nt: TGTGCCAGCAGTATGACAGGCTCTGGGGCCAACGTCCTGACTTTC; CDR3aa: CASSMTGSGANVLTF
v_gene: TRBV20-1; d_gene: .; abundance: .; j_gene: TRBJ1-1; CDR3nt: TGCAGTGCTAAAACTTCCGACAGCGCGCAAGCTTTCTTT; CDR3aa: CSAKTSDSAQAFF
v_gene: TRBV5-1; d_gene: .; abundance: .; j_gene: TRBJ2-2; CDR3nt: TGCGCCAGCACGGTACAGGAGCCGAACACCGGGGAGCTGTTTTTT; CDR3aa: CASTVQEPNTGELFF
v_gene: TRBV7-3; d_gene: TRBD2; abundance: few; j_gene: TRBJ2-2; CDR3nt: TGTGCCAGCAGCTGGACGGGACTAGCTAACACCGGGGAGCTGTTTTTT; CDR3aa: CASSWTGLANTGELFF
v_gene: TRBV2; d_gene: TRBD1; abundance: many; j_gene: TRBJ2-7; CDR3nt: TGTGCCAGCAGCACGGGACAGCCCCCCTACGAGCAGTACTTC; CDR3aa: CASSTGQPPYEQYF
v_gene: TRBV7-2; d_gene: .; abundance: few; j_gene: TRBJ2-7; CDR3nt: TGTGCCAGCGCCACGGGCACCACTTACTACGAGCAGTACTTC; CDR3aa: CASATGTTYYEQYF
v_gene: TRBV7-9; d_gene: TRBD2; abundance: .; j_gene: TRBJ2-3; CDR3nt: TGTGCCAGCTACCTAGCGGGGCGCACAGATACGCAGTTTTTT; CDR3aa: CASYLAGRTDTQFF
v_gene: TRBV30; d_gene: .; abundance: few; j_gene: TRBJ1-2; CDR3nt: TGTGCCTGGAGTCCCCAAAGGTTGTACTATGGCTACACCTTC; CDR3aa: CAWSPQRLYYGYTF
v_gene: TRBV11-2; d_gene: TRBD2; abundance: .; j_gene: TRBJ2-3; CDR3nt: TGTGCCAGCAGCCTCGGACTAGCGGGGGGCACAGATACGCAGTATTTT; CDR3aa: CASSLGLAGGTDTQYF
v_gene: TRBV10-2; d_gene: TRBD2; abundance: few; j_gene: TRBJ2-3; CDR3nt: TGCGCCAGCAGTGAGTTTACTAGCGGATCCCGGGGTACGCAGTATTTT; CDR3aa: CASSEFTSGSRGTQYF
v_gene: TRBV28; d_gene: .; abundance: .; j_gene: TRBJ1-5; CDR3nt: TGTGCCAGCACCGCCGGCCAGGGGAATCAGCCCCAGCATTTT; CDR3aa: CASTAGQGNQPQHF
v_gene: TRBV6-2/TRBV6-3; d_gene: TRBD1; abundance: many; j_gene: TRBJ1-5; CDR3nt: TGTGCCAGCAGTTCAGGGGAGACAGGGGATTTCACTCAGCCCCAGCATTTT; CDR3aa: CASSSGETGDFTQPQHF
v_gene: TRBV7-9; d_gene: .; abundance: few; j_gene: TRBJ1-2; CDR3nt: TGTGCCAGCAGCTTAGCGCTTGAGCTTCGTGGCTACACCTTC; CDR3aa: CASSLALELRGYTF
v_gene: TRBV4-1; d_gene: .; abundance: few; j_gene: TRBJ1-1; CDR3nt: TGCGCCAGCAGCCGAGGCCCGGCGGTGGCTGAAGCTTTCTTT; CDR3aa: CASSRGPAVAEAFF
v_gene: TRBV30; d_gene: TRBD1; abundance: many; j_gene: TRBJ2-2; CDR3nt: TGTGCCTGGAGTGCCCGGGACAGGGGGCTCGAGTCCGGGGAGCTGTTTTTT; CDR3aa: CAWSARDRGLESGELFF
v_gene: TRBV12-3/TRBV12-4; d_gene: .; abundance: .; j_gene: TRBJ1-1; CDR3nt: TGTGCCAGCAGCTACGTGATGACCGGGAGAACTGAAGCTTTCTTT; CDR3aa: CASSYVMTGRTEAFF
v_gene: TRBV7-2; d_gene: .; abundance: few; j_gene: TRBJ1-6; CDR3nt: TGTGCCAGCAGCTTTAATGTAGAATCACCCCTCCACTTT; CDR3aa: CASSFNVESPLHF
v_gene: TRBV29-1; d_gene: .; abundance: .; j_gene: TRBJ2-1; CDR3nt: TGCAGCTTGGGGTTGTACAATGAGCAGTTCTTC; CDR3aa: CSLGLYNEQFF
v_gene: TRBV7-2; d_gene: .; abundance: many; j_gene: TRBJ1-3; CDR3nt: TGTGCCAGCAGCATCAGAAGCTCTGGAAACACCATATATTTT; CDR3aa: CASSIRSSGNTIYF
v_gene: TRBV3-1; d_gene: .; abundance: few; j_gene: TRBJ2-7; CDR3nt: TGTGCCAGCAGCCAAGATGTGGGGCGGGGGCACGAGCAGTACTTC; CDR3aa: CASSQDVGRGHEQYF
v_gene: TRBV12-3/TRBV12-4; d_gene: .; abundance: .; j_gene: TRBJ1-1; CDR3nt: TGTGCCAGCGCCTACTTTGGCCCCGCTGAAGCTTTCTTT; CDR3aa: CASAYFGPAEAFF
v_gene: TRBV6-1; d_gene: .; abundance: many; j_gene: TRBJ1-6; CDR3nt: TGTGCCAGCAGTGAAGCGTTAGAGGGGACTTCACCCCTCCACTTT; CDR3aa: CASSEALEGTSPLHF
v_gene: TRBV5-4; d_gene: TRBD2; abundance: many; j_gene: TRBJ2-1; CDR3nt: TGTGCCAGCAGCTTGGCCGGGGGGGGCTCCTACAATGAGCAGTTCTTC; CDR3aa: CASSLAGGGSYNEQFF